This T cell receptor (beta chain) appears in the sequencing data of a study of response to subunit inactivated influenza vaccine. Each CDR3 protein is one row after TCRdb ran MiXCR on the RT-PCR reads. The table includes 800,000 to 1,000,000 distinct CDR3 sequences, approximately 22% detected once. Looked up from germline, CDR1 is MDHEN and CDR2 is SYDVKM. This CDR3 has 15 residues. V shed 10 bases, J shed 0 bases, and the junction held 8 bases outside the gene matches. Findings of the study overall: Authors suggested that a seasonal influenza vaccination recruits few new T cells each time.

This clonotype came up a few times. What it binds is not known. V and J are TRBV28 and TRBJ2-3; the match to TRBD2 covers 9 bases. This clonotype originated in a man aged 50-60 years who received an inactivated influenza vaccine. The specimen was PBMCs from blood, collected 5 days after vaccination. The CDR3 region has the DNA TGTGCCACTCAAGCGGGAGGCCCCAGCACAGATACGCAGTATTTT. Residues: CATQAGGPSTDTQYF. Complete variable domain (other parts from reference TRBV28 and TRBJ2-3): DVKVTQSSRYLVKRTGEKVFLECVQDMDHENMFWYRQDPGLGLRLIYFSYDVKMKEKGDIPEGYSVSREKKERFSLILESASTNQTSMYLCATQAGGPSTDTQYFGPGTRLTVL.